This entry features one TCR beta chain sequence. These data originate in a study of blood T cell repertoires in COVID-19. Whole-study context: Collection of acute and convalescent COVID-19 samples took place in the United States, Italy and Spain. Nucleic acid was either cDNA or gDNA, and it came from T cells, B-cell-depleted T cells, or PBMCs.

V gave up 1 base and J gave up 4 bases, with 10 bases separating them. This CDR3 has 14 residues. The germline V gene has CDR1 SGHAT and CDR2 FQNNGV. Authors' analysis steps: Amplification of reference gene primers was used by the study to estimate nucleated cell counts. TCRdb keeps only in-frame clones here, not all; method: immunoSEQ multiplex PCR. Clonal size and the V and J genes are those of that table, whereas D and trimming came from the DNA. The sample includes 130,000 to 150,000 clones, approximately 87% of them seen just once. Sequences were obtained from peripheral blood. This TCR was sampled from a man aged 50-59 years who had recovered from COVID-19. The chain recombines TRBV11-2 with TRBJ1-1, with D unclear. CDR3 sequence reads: CASSLASRPTEAFF. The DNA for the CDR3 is TGTGCCAGCAGCTTAGCTAGTCGGCCCACTGAAGCTTTCTTT.